This TCR beta chain was identified during a study of metastatic and nonmetastatic thyroid tumors. Study summary: Thyroid patients, malignant and benign, had repertoires compared across blood and tumor or nodule tissue.

No patient received treatment before thyroid surgery. MiXCR re-clonotyped the PCR reads for TCRdb. The sample has approximately 25,000 clones, 20% seen once. Study-wide findings and caveats: According to reports, the diversity of TCR beta was significantly higher in malignant thyroid tumors than in benign nodules, and this held in both blood and tumor samples.

The sample holds many counts of this clone. No antigen is known for it. The CDR3 has 13 amino acids. Trimming left V 4 bases short and J 7 bases short, with 13 bases between. Germline values: CDR1 SGHAT, CDR2 FQNNGV. This chain joins TRBV11-2 and TRBJ1-1; D is uncertain. Sequencing was performed on blood. This TCR was recovered from a male donor with papillary thyroid cancer or a benign thyroid nodule (not recorded which). Some clones in this sample may be carry-over from other donors' samples. The CDR3 DNA follows: TGTGCCAGCAGCTCGGGCCAGACGCTTGAAGCTTTCTTT. This encodes CASSSGQTLEAFF.